The subject of this entry is one T cell receptor beta chain. Its antigen is currently unknown. The table came from immunoSEQ multiplex PCR; TCRdb's copy has only in-frame clones and leaves some out. The sample includes 55,000 to 75,000 clones, 79% of them seen just once. This CDR3 is 15 amino acids long. Germline V gene data show CDR1 as SGHNT and CDR2 as YYREEE (reference sequence). Trimming shortened V by 0 bases and J by 0 bases, and 9 bases separated the two germline ends. This sample stems from a study of T cell responses to AZD1222 COVID-19 vaccine. Notes on the study in general: Close to half of all spike-specific TCRs reportedly target regions of the variants that are unmutated. Repertoires were obtained only post-peak T cell response.

The sequence was obtained from an adult in good health. The V and J genes are TRBV5-4 and TRBJ1-2; TRBD1 is a possible D gene (5 bases). Source: peripheral blood, taken on day 0 of MenACWY control vaccination. The CDR3: CASSLAGGSNYGYTF. CDR3 bases: TGTGCCAGCAGCTTGGCCGGGGGATCTAACTATGGCTACACCTTC.